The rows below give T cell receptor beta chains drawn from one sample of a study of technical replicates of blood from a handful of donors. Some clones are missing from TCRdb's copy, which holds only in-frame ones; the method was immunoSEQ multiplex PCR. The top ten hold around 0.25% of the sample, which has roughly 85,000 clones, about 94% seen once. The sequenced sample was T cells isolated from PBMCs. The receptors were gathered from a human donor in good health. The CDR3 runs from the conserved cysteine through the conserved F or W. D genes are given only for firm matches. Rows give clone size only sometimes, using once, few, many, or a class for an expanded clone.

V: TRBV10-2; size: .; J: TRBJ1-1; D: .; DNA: TGCGCCAGCAGACCAGACAGGTACACTGAAGCTTTCTTT; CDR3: CASRPDRYTEAFF
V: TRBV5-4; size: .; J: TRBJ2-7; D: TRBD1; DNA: TGTGCCAGCACATCAAACAGGGGCGACGAGCAGTACTTC; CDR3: CASTSNRGDEQYF
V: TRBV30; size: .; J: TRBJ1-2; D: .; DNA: TGTGCCGTTCGAGGGGACACTAACAAATACTATGGCTACACCTTC; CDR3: CAVRGDTNKYYGYTF
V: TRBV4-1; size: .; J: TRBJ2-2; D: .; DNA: TGCGCCACGGGCGGGGAGAGGGTCACCGGGGAGCTGTTTTTT; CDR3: CATGGERVTGELFF
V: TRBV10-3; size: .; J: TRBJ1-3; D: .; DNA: TGTGCCATCAGGACCGGAGATTCTGGAAACACCATATATTTT; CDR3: CAIRTGDSGNTIYF
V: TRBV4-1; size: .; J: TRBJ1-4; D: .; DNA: TGCGCCAGCAGCCAAGTGGGGGCGAGAGGAGAAAAACTGTTTTTT; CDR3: CASSQVGARGEKLFF
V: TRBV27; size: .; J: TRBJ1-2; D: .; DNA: TGTGCCAGCAGTTTTCAGGGGATCGATGGCTACACCTTC; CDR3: CASSFQGIDGYTF
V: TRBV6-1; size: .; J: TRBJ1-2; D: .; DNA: TGTGCCAGTCGACAGAGAAACTATGGCTACACCTTC; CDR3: CASRQRNYGYTF
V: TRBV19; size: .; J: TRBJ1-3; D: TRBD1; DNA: TGTGCCAGTAGTGGACAGGACGTATCCGGAAACACCATATATTTT; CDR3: CASSGQDVSGNTIYF
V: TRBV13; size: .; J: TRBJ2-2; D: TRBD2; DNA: TGTGCCAGCAGCTTAGACGGCGGGAGCCATCGGAACACCGGGGAGCTGTTTTTT; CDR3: CASSLDGGSHRNTGELFF
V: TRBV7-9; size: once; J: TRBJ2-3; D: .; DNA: TGTGCCAGGCAGACACTTAGCACAGATACGCAGTATTTT; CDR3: CARQTLSTDTQYF
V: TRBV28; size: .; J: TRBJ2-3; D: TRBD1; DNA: TGTGCCAGTCAGACAGGGTGGGAAGATACGCAGTATTTT; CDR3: CASQTGWEDTQYF
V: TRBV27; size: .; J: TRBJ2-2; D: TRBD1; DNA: TGTGCCAGCAGTTTACAGGGGGCATCCGGGGAGCTGTTTTTT; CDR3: CASSLQGASGELFF
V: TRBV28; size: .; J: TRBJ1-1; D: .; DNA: TGTGCCAGCACATCGCGGCAGGGGAACACTGAAGCTTTCTTT; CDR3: CASTSRQGNTEAFF
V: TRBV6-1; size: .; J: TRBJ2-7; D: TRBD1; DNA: TGTGCCAGCAAGGGACAGTGGCTCGAGCAGTACTTC; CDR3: CASKGQWLEQYF
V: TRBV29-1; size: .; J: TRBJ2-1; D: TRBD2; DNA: TGCAGCGTTATAAGCGGGGGATACAATGAGCAGTTCTTC; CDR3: CSVISGGYNEQFF
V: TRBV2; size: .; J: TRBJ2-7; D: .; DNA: TGTGCCAGCAGTGAAATGGGCCCCAGGGATCGGTACTTC; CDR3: CASSEMGPRDRYF
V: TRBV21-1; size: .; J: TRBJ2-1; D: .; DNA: TGTGCCAGCAGCGCGACAGGGGACTCAGCGTCCAGCTCCTACAATGAGCAGTTCTTC; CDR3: CASSATGDSASSSYNEQFF
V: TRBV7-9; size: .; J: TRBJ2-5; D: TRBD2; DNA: TGTGCCAGCAGAGGACTAGCGGGGGGGGAATCCGGTGAGACCCAGTACTTC; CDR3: CASRGLAGGESGETQYF
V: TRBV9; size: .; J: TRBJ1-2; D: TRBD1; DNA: TGTGCCAGCAGCGTAGGGAGAGACAGGGCTGTCGCCTTC; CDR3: CASSVGRDRAVAF
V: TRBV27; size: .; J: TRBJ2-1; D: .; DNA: TGTGCCAGCAGCTCCCCCGCTGCCCTAGGAGTCCACAATGAGCAGTTCTTC; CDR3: CASSSPAALGVHNEQFF
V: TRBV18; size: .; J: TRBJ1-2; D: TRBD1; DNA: TGTGCCAGCTCACCCCGGGACAGACCAACCTATGGCTACACCTTC; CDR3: CASSPRDRPTYGYTF
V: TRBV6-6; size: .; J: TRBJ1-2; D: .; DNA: TGTGCCAGCAGCCCGACAGCGAACCTCTATGGCTACACCTTC; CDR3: CASSPTANLYGYTF